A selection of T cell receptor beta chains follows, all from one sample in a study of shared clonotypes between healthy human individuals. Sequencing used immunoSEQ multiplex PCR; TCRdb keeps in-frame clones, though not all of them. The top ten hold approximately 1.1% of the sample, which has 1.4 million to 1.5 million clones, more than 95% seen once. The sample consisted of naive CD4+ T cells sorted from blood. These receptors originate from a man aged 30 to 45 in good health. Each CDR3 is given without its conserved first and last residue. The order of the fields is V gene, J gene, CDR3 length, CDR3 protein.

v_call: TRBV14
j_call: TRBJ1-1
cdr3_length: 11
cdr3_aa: ASRRTGNTEAF

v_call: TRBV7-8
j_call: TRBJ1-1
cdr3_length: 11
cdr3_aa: ASSRGTDAKAF

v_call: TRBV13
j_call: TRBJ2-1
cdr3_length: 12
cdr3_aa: ASSQDVKGNEQF

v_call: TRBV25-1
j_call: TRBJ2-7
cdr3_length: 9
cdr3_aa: ASSEGYEQY

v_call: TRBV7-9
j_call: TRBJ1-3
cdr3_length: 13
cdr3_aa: ASSLWDRKGNTIY

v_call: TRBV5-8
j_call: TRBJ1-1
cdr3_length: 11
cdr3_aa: ASSGGLNTEAF

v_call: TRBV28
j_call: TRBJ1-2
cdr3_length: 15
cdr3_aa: ASSLLGPGQGAFGYT

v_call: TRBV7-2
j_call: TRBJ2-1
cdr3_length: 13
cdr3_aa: ASTSRTGTINEQF

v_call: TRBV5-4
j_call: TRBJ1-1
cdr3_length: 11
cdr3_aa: ASNLRADTEAF

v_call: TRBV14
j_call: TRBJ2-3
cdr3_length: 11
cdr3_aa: ASSQAMTDTQY

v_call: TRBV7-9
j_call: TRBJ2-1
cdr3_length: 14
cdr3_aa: ASSLVGFPNLDEQF

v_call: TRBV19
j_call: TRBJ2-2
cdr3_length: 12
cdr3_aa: VQREATNTGELF

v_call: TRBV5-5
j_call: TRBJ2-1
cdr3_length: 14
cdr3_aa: ASSLFGGVSYNEQF

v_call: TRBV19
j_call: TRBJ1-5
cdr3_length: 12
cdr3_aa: ASSSGSGNQPQH

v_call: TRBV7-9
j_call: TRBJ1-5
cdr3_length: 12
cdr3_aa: ASSPGGGGQPQH

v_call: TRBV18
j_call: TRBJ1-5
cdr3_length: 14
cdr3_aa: ASSSDRADSNQPQH

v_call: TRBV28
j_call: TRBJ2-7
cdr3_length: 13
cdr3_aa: ASSPTGTTSYEQY

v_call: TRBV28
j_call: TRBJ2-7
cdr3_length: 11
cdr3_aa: ASSRDRVLGQY

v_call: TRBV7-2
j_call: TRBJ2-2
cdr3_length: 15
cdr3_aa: ASSLDFPSGNSGELF

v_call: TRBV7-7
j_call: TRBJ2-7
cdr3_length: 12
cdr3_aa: ASSPRQGGYEQY

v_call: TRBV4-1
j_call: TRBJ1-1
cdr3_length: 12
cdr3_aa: ASSQVRSVSGTF

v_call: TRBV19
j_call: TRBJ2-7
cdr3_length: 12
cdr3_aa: ATGRAGQSEEQY

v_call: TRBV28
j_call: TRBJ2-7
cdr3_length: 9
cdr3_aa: ASSSVSEQY

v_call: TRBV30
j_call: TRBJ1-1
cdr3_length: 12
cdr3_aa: AWSQGTPGTEAF

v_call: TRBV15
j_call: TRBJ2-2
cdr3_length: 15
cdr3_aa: ATSETAPRLQGGELF

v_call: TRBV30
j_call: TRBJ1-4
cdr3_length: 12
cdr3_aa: AWRSLLPGEKLF

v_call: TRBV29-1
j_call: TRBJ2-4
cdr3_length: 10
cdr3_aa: SVSPGVNIQY

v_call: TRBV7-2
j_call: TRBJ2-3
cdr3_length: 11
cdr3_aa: ASSLSGADTQY

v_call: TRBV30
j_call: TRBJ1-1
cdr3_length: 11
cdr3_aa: AWSRDQKGEAF

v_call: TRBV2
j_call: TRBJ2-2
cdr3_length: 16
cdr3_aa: ASHNRGGQGGNTGELF

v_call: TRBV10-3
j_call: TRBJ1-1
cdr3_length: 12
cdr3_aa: AIGGGGPDTEAF

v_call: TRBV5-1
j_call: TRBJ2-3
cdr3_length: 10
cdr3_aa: ASSFLADTQY

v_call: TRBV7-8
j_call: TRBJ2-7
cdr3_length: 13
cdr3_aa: ASSVYRGEPYEQY

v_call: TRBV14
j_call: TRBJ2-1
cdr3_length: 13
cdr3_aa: ASSQEIVREIEQF

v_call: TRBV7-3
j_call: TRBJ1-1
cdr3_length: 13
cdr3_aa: ASSLTFGGHTEAF

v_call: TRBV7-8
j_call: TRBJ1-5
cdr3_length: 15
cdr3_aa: ASSTRTHDSSNQPQH

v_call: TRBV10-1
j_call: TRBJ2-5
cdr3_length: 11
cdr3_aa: ASSRAPQETQY

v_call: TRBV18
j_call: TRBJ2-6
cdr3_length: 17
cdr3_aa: ASSPPRVLVTSGANVLT

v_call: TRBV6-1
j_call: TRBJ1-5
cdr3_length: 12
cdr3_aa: ASSKAASNQPQH